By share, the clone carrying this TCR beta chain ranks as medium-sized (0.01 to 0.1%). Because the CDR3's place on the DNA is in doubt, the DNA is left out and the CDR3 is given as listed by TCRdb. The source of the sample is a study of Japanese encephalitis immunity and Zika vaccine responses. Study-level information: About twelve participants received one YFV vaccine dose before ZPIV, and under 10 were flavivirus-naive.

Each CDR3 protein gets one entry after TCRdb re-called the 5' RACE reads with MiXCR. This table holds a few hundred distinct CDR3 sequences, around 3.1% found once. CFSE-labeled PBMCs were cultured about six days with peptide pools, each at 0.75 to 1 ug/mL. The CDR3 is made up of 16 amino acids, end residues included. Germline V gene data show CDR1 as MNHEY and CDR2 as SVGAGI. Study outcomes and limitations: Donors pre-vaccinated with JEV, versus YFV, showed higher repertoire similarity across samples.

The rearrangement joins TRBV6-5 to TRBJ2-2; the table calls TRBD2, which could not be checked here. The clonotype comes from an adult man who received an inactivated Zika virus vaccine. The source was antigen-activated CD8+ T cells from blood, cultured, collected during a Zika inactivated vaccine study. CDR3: CASTPTSGGEPGSCFF.